These T cell receptor beta chains were read from a single sample in a study of T cells in Graves' hyperthyroidism and ophthalmopathy. TCRdb reprocessed the multiplex PCR reads via MiXCR and lists one record per CDR3 protein. The sample contains almost 600,000 distinct CDR3 sequences, roughly 14% of which appear only once. The sequenced material came from blood. Receptors were obtained from a woman aged 30 to 39 with Graves' hyperthyroidism that later progressed to Graves' ophthalmopathy. Each CDR3 is given with its conserved first and last residue. The D gene is left open where the match is weak. Not all rows give a size; the values are once, few, many and, for expanded clones, a class.

d_call	v_call	j_call	clone_size	cdr3_nt	cdr3_aa
TRBD1	TRBV7-3	TRBJ2-1	many	TGTGCCAGCAGTTTGGACAGGTGGGCCAATGAGCAGTTCTTC	CASSLDRWANEQFF
TRBD1	TRBV6-1	TRBJ1-2	many	TGTGCCAGCAGTCCAATTAAGGGGGCGAACGGCTACACCTTC	CASSPIKGANGYTF
TRBD2	TRBV27	TRBJ2-1	many	TGTGCCAGCAGTTTGGAGCCCCCTATAGCGGGAGTAAGGGGCAATGAGCAGTTCTTC	CASSLEPPIAGVRGNEQFF
NA	TRBV4-1	TRBJ2-3	many	TGCGCCAGCAGCCAAGCCCGTAGCGATACGCAGTATTTT	CASSQARSDTQYF
TRBD1	TRBV28	TRBJ2-7	many	TGTGCCAGCAGTCCTCCGGACAGGATTCTGAACGAGCAGTACTTC	CASSPPDRILNEQYF
NA	TRBV6-1	TRBJ1-6	many	TGTGCCAGCAGTAGGGAGGAGGTGAATTCACCCCTCCACTTT	CASSREEVNSPLHF
TRBD2	TRBV24-1	TRBJ2-1	many	TGTGCCACCAGTGACCGTACTGCTCGCGGGAGGTACAATGAGCAGTTCTTC	CATSDRTARGRYNEQFF
TRBD2	TRBV24-1	TRBJ2-5	many	TGTGCCACCAGTGATTATTCTAGCGGGAGCACGGAGACCCAGTACTTC	CATSDYSSGSTETQYF
NA	TRBV5-5	TRBJ1-1	many	TGTGCCAGCACCGGAATTGAGGTCAGGGGCGTGAACACTGAAGCTTTCTTT	CASTGIEVRGVNTEAFF
NA	TRBV30	TRBJ2-7	few	TGTGCCTGGCGCAGGGGTGTTTCGTCCTACGAGCAGTACTTC	CAWRRGVSSYEQYF
TRBD1	TRBV28	TRBJ2-7	many	TGTGCCAGCAGCCCCACCGGGACAGGGGCTTACTACGAGCAGTACTTC	CASSPTGTGAYYEQYF
NA	TRBV29-1	TRBJ2-5	few	TGCAGCGTTGAAAGACCGCAGTCATGGTACACTCAAGAGACCCAGTACTTC	CSVERPQSWYTQETQYF
NA	TRBV7-8	TRBJ1-3	few	TGTGCCTGCCAGAAGTCCGGAAACACCATATATTTT	CACQKSGNTIYF
NA	TRBV19	TRBJ1-1	NA	TGTGCCAGTAGCCGCACGTCGAGGACTGAAGCTTTCTTT	CASSRTSRTEAFF
TRBD1	TRBV25-1	TRBJ2-3	NA	TGTGCCAGCAGTGAGAGTGGACAGGGGGGCACAGATACGCAGTATTTT	CASSESGQGGTDTQYF
TRBD1	TRBV7-9	TRBJ1-2	many	TGTGCCAGCAGCCCCGATCGGACAGGGGAGGGAGGCTACACCTTC	CASSPDRTGEGGYTF
TRBD1	TRBV12-3/TRBV12-4	TRBJ2-4	many	TGTGCCAGCACCGTGACAGGCGGGTCGCTCAGGGGGTGGAAAAACATTCAGTACTTC	CASTVTGGSLRGWKNIQYF
NA	TRBV7-2	TRBJ1-2	many	TGTGCCAGCAGCGGAGACGGGGTTAACAGCTATGGCTACACCTTC	CASSGDGVNSYGYTF
NA	TRBV30	TRBJ1-1	many	TGTGCCTGGATGCCCGGGCCCACGTACACTGAAGCTTTCTTT	CAWMPGPTYTEAFF
TRBD2	TRBV11-2	TRBJ2-1	many	TGTGCCAGCAGCTTTCCACTAGCGGGGGCGGGGGAGCAGTTCTTC	CASSFPLAGAGEQFF
NA	TRBV10-2	TRBJ1-6	many	TGCGCCAGCAGTGACCCGGGCAGGAGCGATAATTCACCCCTCCACTTT	CASSDPGRSDNSPLHF
NA	TRBV3-1	TRBJ1-1	many	TGTGCCAGCAGCCAAGAGAGAAACAGGGCTGAAGCTTTCTTT	CASSQERNRAEAFF
TRBD2	TRBV3-1	TRBJ2-5	many	TGTGCCAGCAGCCAGGGACTAGCGGGAGGACAAGAGACCCAGTACTTC	CASSQGLAGGQETQYF
TRBD1	TRBV19	TRBJ1-2	many	TGTGCCAGTAGGACAGGGCCGAACTATGGCTACACCTTC	CASRTGPNYGYTF
TRBD2	TRBV7-9	TRBJ2-1	many	TGTGCCAGCAGCTTAGGGGGTGCCGTGGGTGTTTCTAGCGGGCCCTACAATGAGCAGTTCTTC	CASSLGGAVGVSSGPYNEQFF
NA	TRBV18	TRBJ2-1	many	TGTGCCAGCTCACCACCGGGGCCGATCTACAATGAGCAGTTCTTC	CASSPPGPIYNEQFF
TRBD2	TRBV20-1	TRBJ2-1	NA	TGCAGTGCTCCACTCATGGGGCGGGAGACCTACAATGAGCAGTTCTTC	CSAPLMGRETYNEQFF
NA	TRBV30	TRBJ1-3	few	TGTGCCTGGAGTGTCGGAGTTCCTGGAAACACCATATATTTT	CAWSVGVPGNTIYF
NA	TRBV6-1	TRBJ2-7	many	TGTGCCAGCAGATCCCTAGACACCGAGCAGTACTTC	CASRSLDTEQYF
NA	TRBV7-9	TRBJ2-7	many	TGTGCCAGCAGCTTGGACAGCTCCTACGAGCAGTACTTC	CASSLDSSYEQYF
NA	TRBV20-1	TRBJ1-6	few	TGCAGTGCAACAGACAGGCGGGGGTACAATTCACCCCTCCACTTT	CSATDRRGYNSPLHF
TRBD2	TRBV20-1	TRBJ2-3	many	TGCAGTGCTATCGAACCTAGCGGCTTTACAGATACGCAGTATTTT	CSAIEPSGFTDTQYF
TRBD2	TRBV7-2	TRBJ2-7	many	TGTGCCAGCAGCCACGATGCGGGCGGGAGTTCCTACGAGCAGTACTTC	CASSHDAGGSSYEQYF
NA	TRBV3-1	TRBJ1-3	many	TGTGCCAGCAGCCAAGATGTTAGTAGCGGAAACACCATATATTTT	CASSQDVSSGNTIYF
NA	TRBV11-1	TRBJ2-5	many	TGTGCCAGCAGCTGGACAGTGGAAGAGACCCAGTACTTC	CASSWTVEETQYF
NA	TRBV27	TRBJ1-5	many	TGTGCCAGCAGTTTATCCGGGGTCCTTAGCAATCAGCCCCAGCATTTT	CASSLSGVLSNQPQHF
NA	TRBV7-9	TRBJ1-2	many	TGTGCCAGCAGCCGACAGGTCGGCGAATTTAACTATGGCTACACCTTC	CASSRQVGEFNYGYTF
NA	TRBV7-8	TRBJ2-7	many	TGTGCCAGCAGGACGGAGACTAGTCATCACCACGAGCAGTACTTC	CASRTETSHHHEQYF
NA	TRBV15	TRBJ2-5	few	TGTGCCACCAGCAGTGGAGGGGTCAAGACCCAGTACTTC	CATSSGGVKTQYF
NA	TRBV19	TRBJ1-2	NA	TGTGCCTCCTATTTTGGGGATGGCTACACCTTC	CASYFGDGYTF
TRBD1	TRBV2	TRBJ1-6	many	TGTGCCAAACAGGGGTTAAATTCACCCCTCCACTTT	CAKQGLNSPLHF
NA	TRBV6-2/TRBV6-3	TRBJ1-2	NA	TGTGCCAGCAGCCGACAGGTCGCGCATGGCTACACCTTC	CASSRQVAHGYTF
NA	TRBV30	TRBJ1-4	many	TGTGCCTGGAGCAATCCAGGGGCATGGGAAAAACTGTTTTTT	CAWSNPGAWEKLFF
NA	TRBV30	TRBJ1-2	many	TGTGCCTGGAGTAAAGACTCAATCGCAGGAAATAACTATGGCTACACCTTC	CAWSKDSIAGNNYGYTF
TRBD1	TRBV19	TRBJ2-5	many	TGTGCCAGTAGTTGGGACAGGGATGCAGAAGAGACCCAGTACTTC	CASSWDRDAEETQYF
NA	TRBV20-1	TRBJ2-7	once	TGCAGTGCTAGAGTACGCGCCAGCTCCTACGAGCAGTACTTC	CSARVRASSYEQYF
NA	TRBV6-1	TRBJ2-1	few	TGTGCCAGTGGCCGGGCGGGATACAATGAGCAGTTCTTC	CASGRAGYNEQFF
NA	TRBV29-1	TRBJ2-1	few	TGCAGCGTGGGGGACCCCAATGAGCAGTTCTTC	CSVGDPNEQFF
TRBD1	TRBV27	TRBJ2-2	NA	TGTGCCAGCAGTCCCCCGGGACAGGGGGTTACCGGGGAGCTGTTTTTT	CASSPPGQGVTGELFF
TRBD2	TRBV9	TRBJ2-7	many	TGTGCCAGCAGCGTGGGGGGCCTAGCGGGAGACGAGCAGTACTTC	CASSVGGLAGDEQYF
NA	TRBV4-1	TRBJ1-5	many	TGCGCCAGCAGCCCACTCAGGGTTATAAGCAATCAGCCCCAGCATTTT	CASSPLRVISNQPQHF
NA	TRBV6-5	TRBJ1-5	few	TGTGCCAGCAGTTACAGGTTATTACAGCCCCAGCATTTT	CASSYRLLQPQHF
NA	TRBV3-1	TRBJ1-2	many	TGTGCCAGCAGCCCCTCCCAGTCATACGGCTACACCTTC	CASSPSQSYGYTF
NA	TRBV2	TRBJ2-4	once	TGTGCCAGCATTCTCACACAGCTAGCCAAAAACATTCAGTACTTC	CASILTQLAKNIQYF
TRBD1	TRBV28	TRBJ1-6	many	TGTGCCAGCAGGGGGACAGCAAATAATTCACCCCTCCACTTT	CASRGTANNSPLHF
NA	TRBV2	TRBJ1-2	NA	TGTGCCAGCAGGGACGGAAATAACTATGGCTACACCTTC	CASRDGNNYGYTF
TRBD1	TRBV27	TRBJ1-1	many	TGTGCCAGCAGTTTAAATAGGGGGCAGTTTATGGGCACTGAAGCTTTCTTT	CASSLNRGQFMGTEAFF